A single TCR beta chain is shown here with its context. The sample belongs to a study of blood T cell repertoires in COVID-19. Study in general: The study drew acute and convalescent COVID-19 samples from the United States, Italy and Spain.

Generated by immunoSEQ multiplex PCR, the TCRdb table keeps only in-frame clones and is missing some. The sample shows about 440,000 clones, less than 95% of them seen only once. Participants, about 18 to 90 years old, spanned 25 or so US areas. Cohorts were assigned according to the clinical history that participants reported. This clonotype was obtained from a young man who had recovered from COVID-19. The sequencing input was PBMCs or T cells enriched from blood (not recorded which).

CDR3 in DNA: TGTGCCAGTAGTATCCCGGGGTTTCTCACTGAAGCTTTCTTT. Translated: CASSIPGFLTEAFF. This chain joins TRBV19 and TRBJ1-1, with unresolved D. Germline loops: CDR1 LNHDA, CDR2 SQIVND (reference sequence). The CDR3 covers 14 residues. V lost 3 bases and J lost 4, with 12 bases in between.